These 17 T cell receptor beta chains were all obtained from the same sample, sequenced in a study of response to subunit inactivated influenza vaccine. MiXCR, applied by TCRdb to the RT-PCR reads, yields one record per CDR3 protein. The sample lists approximately 520,000 distinct CDR3 sequences, 25% occurring once. The sample here was CD4+ T cells sorted from PBMCs, taken roughly 5 days after vaccination. Receptors originate from a man aged 50-60 years who received an inactivated influenza vaccine.

The rearrangement links TRBV20-1 to TRBJ1-2; no clear D gene. V lost 3 bases to trimming and J lost 7 bases, with 12 bases between them. Germline assignment: CDR1 DFQATT and CDR2 SNEGSKA (reference sequence). The CDR3 length is 12 residues. CDR3 loop: CSASTANLGYTF. In nucleotides, the CDR3 is TGCAGTGCTAGCACTGCTAATCTTGGCTACACCTTC.

The chain uses TRBV28 and TRBJ2-7; 9 bases agree with TRBD2. Unmatched junction bases numbered 9, after V lost 4 bases and J lost 2 bases. Germline values: CDR1 MDHEN, CDR2 SYDVKM. CDR3 length: 16 amino acids. CDR3 nucleotide sequence: TGTGCCAGCAGTTATCCCTCGGGACTAGCAGCCTACGAGCAGTACTTC. It encodes CASSYPSGLAAYEQYF.

This clonotype turned up a few times. This chain links TRBV5-1 with TRBJ2-1; TRBD2 aligns across 12 bases. This CDR3 spans 17 amino acids. Germline V lookup: CDR1 SGHRS, CDR2 YFSETQ. V was clipped by 4 bases and J by 7 bases; unmatched bases: 12. The CDR3 loop is CASSPQTSGGPWNEQFF. In DNA, the CDR3 is TGCGCCAGCAGCCCCCAGACTAGCGGGGGCCCGTGGAATGAGCAGTTCTTC.

This clonotype has a count of ten or more. This chain joins TRBV6-1 and TRBJ1-2; a possible D gene is TRBD1 (5 bases). CDR1 is MNHNS and CDR2 is SASEGT in the germline V gene. V was trimmed by 7 bases and J by 8 bases, leaving 20 bases between them. CDR3 length: 14 residues. The CDR3 sequence: CASTSIQGPYGYTF. In DNA, the CDR3 is TGTGCCAGCACGTCCATTCAGGGTCCCTACGGCTACACCTTC.

The V and J genes are TRBV2 and TRBJ1-5; TRBD1 is a possible D gene (6 bases). The CDR3 length is 15 residues. V lost 6 bases, J lost 5 bases, and 17 bases lay in between. Germline loops: CDR1 SNHLY, CDR2 FYNNEI. CDR3 amino acids: CASSKGRQVDQPQHF. CDR3 coding DNA: TGTGCCAGCAGCAAAGGGAGACAGGTGGATCAGCCCCAGCATTTT.

The sample holds a few counts of this clonotype. V is TRBV15 and J is TRBJ2-7, with a tentative D call TRBD1 (5 bases). The CDR3 has 15 amino acids. The V and J ends lost 0 bases and 4 bases respectively, with 13 bases between them. Per the germline V gene, CDR1 is LNHNV and CDR2 is YYDKDF (reference sequence). The CDR3 DNA sequence: TGTGCCACCAGCAGAGATGACAGCCCCACATACGAGCAGTACTTC. Translated: CATSRDDSPTYEQYF.

This chain connects TRBV3-1 to TRBJ1-4, with no clear D. The germline V gene encodes CDR1 LGHDT and CDR2 YNNKEL (reference sequence). Deletions cut 1 base from V and 10 bases from J, with 4 bases between. The CDR3 covers 11 residues. CDR3 loop: CASSQGAKLFF. CDR3 DNA: TGTGCCAGCAGCCAAGGAGCAAAACTGTTTTTT.

The chain joins TRBV11-2 to TRBJ2-6; D remains ambiguous. This CDR3 is built from 14 residues. Germline assignment: CDR1 SGHAT and CDR2 FQNNGV. V gave up 10 bases and J gave up 0 bases, with 10 bases separating them. CDR3 coding DNA: TGTGCCACCGCGTCCAACTCTGGGGCCAACGTCCTGACTTTC. It yields the protein CATASNSGANVLTF.

This chain links TRBV7-9 with TRBJ2-2; a possible D gene is TRBD1 (6 bases). The CDR3 extends over 14 amino acids. The V end was cut by 5 bases, the J end by 4 bases, with 11 bases between. Germline CDR1 SEHNR, CDR2 FQNEAQ (reference sequence). In nucleotides, the CDR3 is TGTGCCAGCAGCCAGGACAGTTTCACCGGGGAGCTGTTTTTT. Translation: CASSQDSFTGELFF.

This clonotype was counted many times. The chain joins TRBV6-2 or TRBV6-3 to TRBJ2-1; TRBD1 agrees at 7 bases. Trimming removed 2 bases from V and 3 bases from J; junction bases left unmatched: 4. This CDR3 contains 15 residues. CDR1 is MNHEY, CDR2 SVGEGT, per germline. CDR3 in DNA: TGTGCCAGCAGTTACAACAGGGGCATCTACAATGAGCAGTTCTTC. This translates into CASSYNRGIYNEQFF.

The chain joins TRBV20-1 to TRBJ2-1; 10 bases are shared with TRBD2. Germline V gene lookup returns CDR1 DFQATT and CDR2 SNEGSKA (reference sequence). V dropped 6 bases and J dropped 4; count of bases not matched to a gene: 9. This CDR3 is built from 15 residues. The CDR3 is CSAGRTSGVYNEQFF. CDR3 in DNA: TGCAGTGCGGGTCGGACTAGCGGAGTTTACAATGAGCAGTTCTTC.

This clonotype was found a few times. The V and J genes are TRBV12-3 or TRBV12-4 and TRBJ2-1; TRBD2 aligns across 9 bases. The CDR3 totals 14 residues. The V segment lost 5 bases and the J segment 6 bases; nucleotides outside the gene matches: 5. The DNA of the CDR3 is TGTGCCAGCAGTCGTAGCGGGGGCCTCAATGAGCAGTTCTTC. It encodes CASSRSGGLNEQFF.

Comments on this clonotype: Relative to the germline gene, one junction end is altered; a read error may explain this. This chain joins TRBV30 and TRBJ1-2; D uncertain. Germline V gene sequence: CDR1 GTSNPN, CDR2 SVGIG (reference sequence). CDR3 size: 12 residues. This chain's CDR3 is CAWSTANSGYTF. The CDR3 DNA reads as TGTGCCTGGAGTACAGCTAACTCTGGCTACACCTTC.

On this clonotype: An end of the junction does not agree with germline; a read error may underlie this. The V call is TRBV28, the J call TRBJ2-1; D ambiguous. The V gene's germline CDR1 is MDHEN and CDR2 SYDVKM. This CDR3 region has 15 residues. The CDR3 nucleotides are TGTGCCAGCAGCCCACCACAGTTCTCCTCCAATGAGCAGTTCTTC. It yields the protein CASSPPQFSSNEQFF.

This clonotype was counted only a few times. The V and J genes are TRBV9 and TRBJ2-7, with 15 positions matching TRBD2. CDR3 length equals 18 residues. Trimming took 4 bases from V and 0 from J; bases not matched to a gene: 8. Germline-derived CDR1 and CDR2 are SGDLS and YYNGEE. The CDR3 spells CASSTGLAGGHRSYEQYF. In nucleotides, the CDR3 is TGTGCCAGCAGCACTGGACTAGCGGGGGGGCATCGCTCCTACGAGCAGTACTTC. Full variable domain (rest looked up from reference TRBV9 and TRBJ2-7): DSGVTQTPKHLITATGQRVTLRCSPRSGDLSVYWYQQSLDQGLQFLIQYYNGEERAKGNILERFSAQQFPDLHSELNLSSLELGDSALYFCASSTGLAGGHRSYEQYFGPGTRLTVT.

This clonotype was seen ten or more times. The rearrangement uses TRBV4-3 and TRBJ2-7, with 13 bases matching TRBD2. This CDR3 region has 18 residues. With 1 base clipped from V and 6 bases from J, the junction kept 12 bases outside the gene matches. CDR1 and CDR2 from the germline V gene are LGHNA and YSLEER. The CDR3 DNA reads TGCGCCAGCAGCCAAGCACTAGCGGGAGGGATAGGCGTTAGCGAGCAGTACTTC. Encoded protein: CASSQALAGGIGVSEQYF.

This chain links TRBV5-1 with TRBJ2-7; D gene uncertain. This CDR3 has 13 amino acids. Germline values: CDR1 SGHRS, CDR2 YFSETQ. V dropped 5 bases and J dropped 2 bases, with 11 bases sitting between them. In DNA form, the CDR3 reads TGCGCCAGCAGTCCGACCGACACCTACGAGCAGTACTTC. Its protein product is CASSPTDTYEQYF. The whole variable domain, filled in from reference TRBV5-1 and TRBJ2-7, reads KAGVTQTPRYLIKTRGQQVTLSCSPISGHRSVSWYQQTPGQGLQFLFEYFSETQRNKGNFPGRFSGRQFSNSRSEMNVSTLELGDSALYLCASSPTDTYEQYFGPGTRLTVT.